The 2 T cell receptor beta chains presented below share a single source sample, sequenced in a study of T-cell reconstitution after alpha-beta-depleted transplantation in children (dated by TCRdb to 2015 to 2016). Receptors were amplified or captured by PCR. Sequenced using an Illumina HiSeq 2500. Molecular barcoding was employed in the preparation of TCR libraries, with unique molecular identifiers being used to normalize TCRbeta repertoire quantification. Clones were called with MiXCR by TCRdb after fastp trimmed the public reads at Q25, and only in-frame beta chains were retained. Rows are unified per CDR3 protein, each entry keeping the most common DNA and genes. For this sample there are roughly 340,000 distinct CDR3 sequences; 15% to 20% appear just once. Jointly, the top ten make up about 41% of the sample. The sample's treatment or condition label, in plain terms: allogeneic hematopoietic cell transplantation with graft depleted of TCRalphabeta T cells and CD19 B cells.

The sample consisted of PBMCs, mostly from graft donor cells, taken 360 days after TCRalphabeta/CD19-depleted stem cell transplant. These receptors originate from a male patient aged 2 to 9 who had a stem cell transplant for acute lymphoblastic leukemia, so the T cells may come from the graft donor.

This clonotype was seen many times. The genes are TRBV28 and TRBJ2-4; D is possibly TRBD2 (6 bases). The germline CDR1 and CDR2 sequences are MDHEN and SYDVKM. Trimming shortened V by 7 bases and J by 2 bases, and 12 bases separated the two germline ends. This CDR3 comprises 14 residues. CDR3: CASKGGATKNIQYF. Here the CDR3 DNA reads TGTGCCAGCAAAGGAGGGGCAACCAAAAACATTCAGTACTTC.

This clonotype occurred a few times. This sequence joins TRBV12-3 or TRBV12-4 and TRBJ2-7, with 9 positions matching TRBD1. J was trimmed by 2 bases and V by 5 bases; bases with no gene match: 7. This CDR3 has 15 amino acids. Here the CDR3 reads CASSPGQGVTYEQYF. The CDR3 nucleotides are TGTGCCAGCAGTCCGGGACAGGGTGTCACCTACGAGCAGTACTTC.